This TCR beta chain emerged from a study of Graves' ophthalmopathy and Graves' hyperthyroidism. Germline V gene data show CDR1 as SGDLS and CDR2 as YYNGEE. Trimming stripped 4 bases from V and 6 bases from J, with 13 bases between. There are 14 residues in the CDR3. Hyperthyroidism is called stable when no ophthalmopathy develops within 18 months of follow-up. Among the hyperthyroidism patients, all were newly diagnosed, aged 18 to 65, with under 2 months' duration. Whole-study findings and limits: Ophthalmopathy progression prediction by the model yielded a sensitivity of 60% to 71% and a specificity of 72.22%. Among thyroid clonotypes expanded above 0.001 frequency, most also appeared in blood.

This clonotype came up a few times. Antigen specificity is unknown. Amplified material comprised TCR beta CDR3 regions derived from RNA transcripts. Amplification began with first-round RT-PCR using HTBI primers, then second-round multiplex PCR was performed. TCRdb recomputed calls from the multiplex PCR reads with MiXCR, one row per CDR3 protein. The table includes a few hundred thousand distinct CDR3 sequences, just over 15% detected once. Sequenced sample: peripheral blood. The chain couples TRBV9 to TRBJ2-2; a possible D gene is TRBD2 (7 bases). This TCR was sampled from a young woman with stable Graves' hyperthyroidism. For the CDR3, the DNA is TGTGCCAGCAGCCCTCCCGGGGGGCCCGGGGAGCTGTTTTTT. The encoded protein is CASSPPGGPGELFF.